This T cell receptor beta chain was obtained from a study of glioma-infiltrating T cells after dendritic cell vaccination. Sequencing used immunoSEQ multiplex PCR; TCRdb keeps in-frame clones, though not all of them. The sample comprises 45,000 to 55,000 clones, 85% of which are singletons, and 9.5% to 12% rests with the top ten. Germline CDR1 SQVTM, CDR2 ANQGSEA. J was trimmed by 5 bases and V by 5 bases; bases with no gene match: 6. The CDR3 consists of 13 residues. This receptor was taken from a human donor with glioblastoma. The V gene is TRBV29-1, the J gene TRBJ1-1, with 9 bases that match TRBD1. Sequenced material: blood, taken before dendritic cell vaccination. Here the CDR3 reads CSVMGTGRTEAFF. DNA of the CDR3: TGCAGCGTTATGGGGACAGGGCGGACTGAAGCTTTCTTT.